This TCR beta chain is from a study of vaccination effects on CD4 cells after COVID-19 (dated by TCRdb to the early 2020s). General notes on the study: The ViraFEST assay stimulated PBMC with viral peptide pools and then used TCR sequencing to identify antigen-specific CD4+ T cell clonotypes by expansion. Across the study, the median time from the second dose to post-vaccine sampling was 72 days (range 14 to 241). Some 2.2 million PBMC per well were cultured in IMDM with around 5% human AB serum, 9 to 10 IU/ml IL-2 and gentamicin, plus 10 ug/ml peptides. The study compared SARS-CoV-2 spike-specific CD4+ TCR repertoires before and after mRNA vaccination in COVID-19 convalescent patients and infection-naive vaccine recipients. A total of 10 COVID-19 convalescent patients and a few SARS-CoV-2-naive healthy vaccine recipients were included in the full study. The Oncomine TCR Beta short-read assay on an Illumina iSeq 100 was used to sequence cultures from other donors in the study. The paper as a whole reports these results and caveats: Marked clonal contraction was observed in both infection-induced and vaccine-induced clones at late post-vaccination timepoints, consistent with waning T cell responses. In healthy vaccine recipients, vaccine-induced clones were almost all SARS-CoV-2 mono-reactive, with only 1 of 255 being cross-reactive with common cold coronaviruses. Only a small number of convalescent patients were included, and no early post-infection timepoints were available, which limited the study.

After around ten days of culture, CD4+ T cells were isolated with the EasySep CD4+ T cell isolation kit. Each participant got two doses of an mRNA SARS-CoV-2 vaccine, either BNT162b2 or mRNA-1273. None of the healthy vaccine recipients had a prior SARS-CoV-2 infection, which was confirmed by nucleocapsid antibody tests that came back negative both before and after vaccination. On days 3 and 7, half of the culture medium was replaced with fresh IL-2-containing medium. Unless noted otherwise, every peptide stimulation condition was grown in triplicate wells. Using Ficoll-Paque Plus gradient centrifugation, PBMC were separated from whole blood and then either used fresh or cryopreserved at -140C. Genomic DNA was extracted from cultured CD4+ T cells with the QIAamp micro DNA kit. The library was generated by the immunoSEQ multiplex PCR assay. DNA from the CD4+ T cells that had been cultured and isolated underwent TCR beta CDR3 sequencing. The original methods were these. Non-productive TCR sequences were removed and reads were trimmed to the CDR3 region, keeping CDR3s of at least 7 amino acids. The MANAFEST web app was used to pick out antigen-specific clonotypes by comparing their expansion in peptide wells with that in reference cultures. To count as positive, a clone had to show expansion at FDR<0.05 compared with the reference and with all other wells, an odds ratio above 5, and a frequency above 0.1% in two replicate wells. A clonotype was called cross-reactive if it was significantly expanded both in SARS-CoV-2 spike wells and in at least one common cold coronavirus spike condition. CDR3 similarity was assessed by Levenshtein distance using the stringdist R package, and unrooted trees were constructed with ape in R 3.6.1. TCRdb stores this immuneACCESS table with in-frame sequences only. Part of the clones is absent; in the studies checked, under half of the shortfall reflects unresolved V genes, and no reason is known for the rest. From that table come the V and J calls and clone size; the DNA was used to work out D and trimming. Across this sample there are fewer than 75,000 clones, with nearly 80% seen only once. Of the sample, around 4% is held by the ten largest clones.

This clone was observed a single time. Its antigen is not yet known. No quality values exist for individual bases; no much larger clone is one base distant. The CDR3 numbers 15 residues from cysteine through phenylalanine. Only the CDR3 DNA is retained, 45 bases long and in frame from the first base. According to the germline V gene, CDR1 reads SGHNT and CDR2 reads YENEEA. Trimming at the junction amounts to 4 bases on V and 5 bases on J, and the germline ends lie 17 bases apart. The chain joins TRBV11-3 to TRBJ2-5; perhaps TRBD2 is the D gene, with 6 bases matching. The source material was CD4+ T cells from PBMCs cultured without peptide, sampled after COVID-19 vaccination. This sequence originates from a human donor who received a COVID-19 vaccine. At the DNA level, the sequence is TGTGCCAGCAGCTCAGGGTTGGGAGGCGGGGAGACCCAGTACTTC. It translates as CASSSGLGGGETQYF.